This TCR beta chain stems from a study of vaccination effects on CD4 cells after COVID-19. Study overall: Subjects were given two BNT162b2 or mRNA-1273 vaccine doses. Study-wide points: Infection- and vaccine-induced clones contracted markedly late after vaccination.

Produced via immunoSEQ multiplex PCR; TCRdb's table is partial and in-frame only. The sample includes tens of thousands of clones, around three quarters of them seen just once. The length of the CDR3 is 14 residues. V gave up 8 bases and J gave up 7 bases, with 17 bases separating them. CDR1 and CDR2 from the germline V gene are ENHRY and SYGVKD. Antigen-specific CD4+ T cells were expanded (with viral peptide pools) by the ViraFEST assay ahead of sequencing. The culture ran for approximately 9 days before CD4+ T cells were isolated. None of these healthy vaccinees had been infected with SARS-CoV-2 before vaccination. Details on this clone: No antigen is known for it.

The chain employs TRBV10-3 and TRBJ2-2; possible D gene TRBD2, 7 bases. Sequenced here: CD4+ T cells from PBMCs cultured with HCoV-NL63 spike peptides, sampled before COVID-19 vaccination. The receptor was isolated from a human donor who received a COVID-19 vaccine. CDR3 loop: CAIGGGANGGELFF. CDR3 bases: TGTGCCATCGGAGGGGGGGCTAACGGCGGGGAGCTGTTTTTT.